These T cell receptor beta chains were read from a single sample in a study of shared clonotypes between healthy human individuals. TCRdb keeps only in-frame clones here, not all; method: immunoSEQ multiplex PCR. Among some 1,100,000 clones listed, more than 75% were seen once. The specimen sequenced was memory CD4+ T cells from PBMCs. The origin of the receptors is a man aged 18 to 35 in good health. Some clones in this sample may be carry-over from other donors' samples. Both conserved end residues are part of each CDR3. D genes are given only for firm matches.

TRBV11-2	TRBD1	TRBJ1-2	CASSLIQGVGDGYTF
TRBV27	TRBD2	TRBJ2-7	CASSFLAGDSYEQYF
TRBV7-2	.	TRBJ1-5	CASSLVTDYQPQHF
TRBV21-1	.	TRBJ2-7	CASTGTSEDEQYF
TRBV27	.	TRBJ2-5	CASSLIPAAQETQYF
TRBV28	.	TRBJ2-7	CASTPLWSSYEQYF
TRBV7-9	TRBD1	TRBJ2-6	CASSPRDRGSGANVLTF
TRBV5-4	.	TRBJ2-3	CASSLGRFSTDTQYF
TRBV5-1	.	TRBJ2-1	CASSLSGPREQFF
TRBV9	TRBD1	TRBJ2-5	CASSIRGAGGEETQYF
TRBV6-5	.	TRBJ1-6	CASSFRGEALHF
TRBV18	.	TRBJ1-3	CASSTTEVGNTIYF
TRBV10-3	TRBD1	TRBJ2-7	CAISAGTGGNEQYF
TRBV7-2	.	TRBJ2-7	CASSQFGYEQYF
TRBV28	TRBD1	TRBJ2-2	CASSTPGRGQSGELFF
TRBV11-2	.	TRBJ2-1	CASKQAWSYNEQFF
TRBV29-1	.	TRBJ1-2	CSVEGATGSSNYGYTF
TRBV18	.	TRBJ1-1	CASSPPKKRRGGTEAFF
TRBV10-3	.	TRBJ2-7	CAISESKVASYTYEQYF
TRBV2	TRBD2	TRBJ2-7	CASSVLAGGEQYF
TRBV4-1	.	TRBJ1-1	CASSQGLQGNTEAFF
TRBV5-1	.	TRBJ2-7	CASSFGESYEQYF
TRBV5-8	.	TRBJ1-1	CASSFWSTEAFF
TRBV28	.	TRBJ2-7	CASSEQGRSYEQYF
TRBV7-2	.	TRBJ2-5	CASSLAAGSQETQYF
TRBV5-1	.	TRBJ1-5	CASSWGAGEGQPQHF
TRBV15	.	TRBJ2-3	CATSRRARTGWDTQYF
TRBV7-3	TRBD1	TRBJ2-1	CASSPMTGGLNEQFF
TRBV6-1	TRBD2	TRBJ2-1	CASRASGTAYNEQFF
TRBV19	TRBD1	TRBJ1-4	CASSRQRQGDEKLFF
TRBV5-1	TRBD1	TRBJ1-3	CASSQGATGNTIYF
TRBV11-2	.	TRBJ2-1	CASSFLPRGEQFF
TRBV30	.	TRBJ1-2	CAWSVPGGGAYTF
TRBV10-3	.	TRBJ2-5	CATRMGEETQYF
TRBV7-2	.	TRBJ2-7	CASSSVRGNHYEQYF
TRBV11-2	TRBD1	TRBJ1-2	CASSVEGGAAYGYTF
TRBV2	.	TRBJ1-1	CASSQTRRNTEAFF
TRBV18	.	TRBJ1-4	CASSPQRGTNEKLFF
TRBV19	TRBD2	TRBJ2-3	CASSIRTSGRAGTQYF
TRBV28	.	TRBJ2-1	CASSPAAGAAQNEQFF
TRBV13	.	TRBJ2-4	CASSLYVGGRIRLAKNIQYF
TRBV13	.	TRBJ2-5	CASTRRETQYF
TRBV5-4	.	TRBJ1-1	CASSLGGVNTEAFF
TRBV10-3	.	TRBJ2-5	CAISETAGSGGETQYF
TRBV4-2	.	TRBJ2-1	CASSQELPDLQFF
TRBV30	.	TRBJ2-5	CAWSSGETQYF
TRBV27	.	TRBJ1-5	CASSLSAWGQPQHF
TRBV2	.	TRBJ1-1	CASSPGTNTEAFF
TRBV29-1	TRBD1	TRBJ2-7	CSVERQGYEQYF
TRBV25-1	.	TRBJ1-1	CASSDVGGKDTEAFF
TRBV30	TRBD2	TRBJ2-3	CAWESGRASDTQYF
TRBV7-9	.	TRBJ1-1	CASSLSGGDEAFF
TRBV11-3	.	TRBJ2-7	CASSLESPQGYEQYF
TRBV30	.	TRBJ1-2	CAWSTDRTYGYTF
TRBV11-3	.	TRBJ2-3	CASSPERPGWGGDTQYF
TRBV4-2	TRBD2	TRBJ2-7	CASSPSRGLAETYEQYF
TRBV11-2	TRBD2	TRBJ2-1	CASSLDLGTSSRSSYNEQFF
TRBV2	.	TRBJ2-7	CASSPREFSEQYF